This entry is about one T cell receptor (beta chain). This specimen comes from a study of T-cell memory formation after mild COVID-19. Researchers used 5'RACE with constant-segment primers to make TCR alpha and TCR beta cDNA libraries that carry sample barcodes and UMIs. TCRdb re-called the 5' RACE reads through MiXCR, storing one row per CDR3 protein. The repertoire holds tens of thousands of distinct CDR3 sequences, with about 13% as singletons. The CDR3 contains 13 residues. Trimming removed 9 bases from V and 4 bases from J, with 12 bases in between. CDR1 is ENHRY and CDR2 is SYGVKD in the germline V gene.

Material: PBMCs or a T cell subset sorted from them (not recorded which). The receptor comes from an adult woman who had mild COVID-19 (a few samples of this study predate the infection). Cell type and time point are not known. This chain links TRBV10-3 with TRBJ2-2; maybe TRBD2 (5 bases). The CDR3 DNA follows: TGTGCCATTACTCCCAGCGGCACCGGGGAGCTGTTTTTT. It translates to CAITPSGTGELFF.